Below are 10 T cell receptor beta chains sequenced from a single sample in a study of cytomegalovirus exposure and HLA in healthy donors. Some clones are missing from TCRdb's copy, which holds only in-frame ones; the method was immunoSEQ multiplex PCR. The data show about 110,000 clones, roughly 90% seen once. Specimen: PBMCs. All receptors derive from a woman between 18 and 29 years old in good health and CMV-seronegative.

J is TRBJ1-2 and V is TRBV27; TRBD1 matches 7 bases. The V gene end was trimmed by 5 bases and the J gene end by 2 bases; junction bases not matched to a gene: 11. CDR3 length equals 16 residues. The germline CDR1 and CDR2 sequences are MNHEY and SMNVEV (reference sequence). Written as DNA, the CDR3 is TGTGCCAGCAGTCTCTACCGACAGGGAATGAACTATGGCTACACCTTC. Translating it yields CASSLYRQGMNYGYTF.

V is TRBV7-2 and J is TRBJ1-1, with D maybe TRBD1 (5 bases). Germline CDR1 reads SGHTA; CDR2 reads FQGNSA. The germline V and J ends were trimmed by 6 bases and 1 base, with 9 bases remaining between them. The CDR3 runs to 13 residues. The CDR3 loop is CASSRGQNTEAFF. The CDR3 bases are TGTGCCAGCAGTCGAGGACAGAACACTGAAGCTTTCTTT.

The chain has TRBV28 and TRBJ2-1; no firm D call. Trimming removed 2 bases from V and 0 bases from J, with 5 bases in between. Looked up from germline, CDR1 is MDHEN and CDR2 is SYDVKM. CDR3 length: 14 amino acids. For the CDR3, the DNA is TGTGCCAGCAGTTTAACGAGCTCCTACAATGAGCAGTTCTTC. This codes for CASSLTSSYNEQFF.

This clone showed up just a few times. J is TRBJ2-7 and V is TRBV21-1; the D call of TRBD1 is as the table states it, not checked on the DNA. TRBV21-1 is annotated as a pseudogene. The CDR3 runs to 16 residues. The CDR3 loop is CASSVRVGQVPYEQYF. Written as DNA, the CDR3 is TGTGCCAGCAGCGTACGAGTAGGACAGGTCCCCTACGAGCAGTACTTC.

The rearrangement joins TRBV2 to TRBJ1-6, with D maybe TRBD1 (6 bases). CDR3 length: 15 residues. Germline V CDR1 and CDR2: SNHLY, FYNNEI. V was shortened by 10 bases and J by 3 bases, with 16 bases between the two germline ends. The CDR3 region is CATTRQAGYNSPLHF. CDR3 DNA sequence: TGTGCCACCACCAGACAGGCCGGCTATAATTCACCCCTCCACTTT.

This chain's CDR3 is CASSLNPPSGVTYEQYF. The CDR3, as DNA: TGCGCCAGCAGCTTAAATCCACCTAGCGGGGTTACTTACGAGCAGTACTTC. The chain has TRBV5-1 and TRBJ2-7; TRBD2 agrees at 9 bases. Germline CDR1 reads SGHRS; CDR2 reads YFSETQ. Unmatched junction bases numbered 13, after V lost 2 bases and J lost 4 bases. CDR3 size: 17 residues.

This chain connects TRBV7-9 to TRBJ2-7, with 11 bases matching TRBD1. This CDR3 has 16 residues. The germline V gene has CDR1 SEHNR and CDR2 FQNEAQ (reference sequence). The junction had 6 bases not matched to a gene; V was cut back by 1 base and J by 4 bases. CDR3 sequence reads: CASSLGGTGGRYEQYF. CDR3 coding DNA: TGTGCCAGCAGCTTAGGAGGGACAGGGGGGAGGTACGAGCAGTACTTC.

The J gene is TRBJ2-2, the V gene TRBV28; TRBD1 is a possible D gene (6 bases). Trimming removed 5 bases at V and 6 bases at J, with 16 bases between. Germline V CDR1 and CDR2: MDHEN, SYDVKM. The CDR3 runs 15 residues. The CDR3 reads CASSLKGQWSGELFF. The CDR3 nucleotides read TGTGCCAGCAGTCTTAAGGGACAATGGTCCGGGGAGCTGTTTTTT.

The chain uses TRBV7-6 and TRBJ2-3; D gene ambiguous. The CDR3 extends over 15 amino acids. V was shortened by 1 base and J by 0 bases, with 8 bases between the two germline ends. Germline CDR1 reads SGHVS; CDR2 reads FNYEAQ. The DNA of the CDR3 is TGTGCCAGCAGCTTAGGGGCTCTGAGCACAGATACGCAGTATTTT. Amino acid sequence: CASSLGALSTDTQYF.

The count of this clone is one. The CDR3: CASSSSGRRDTQYF. CDR3 sequence (DNA): TGCGCCAGCAGCTCTAGCGGGAGAAGGGATACGCAGTATTTT. The J gene is TRBJ2-3, the V gene TRBV5-1; 10 bases line up with TRBD2. Per germline, CDR1 SGHRS and CDR2 YFSETQ. The trim removed 3 bases at V and 6 bases at J, leaving 4 bases unmatched. The CDR3 has 14 residues.